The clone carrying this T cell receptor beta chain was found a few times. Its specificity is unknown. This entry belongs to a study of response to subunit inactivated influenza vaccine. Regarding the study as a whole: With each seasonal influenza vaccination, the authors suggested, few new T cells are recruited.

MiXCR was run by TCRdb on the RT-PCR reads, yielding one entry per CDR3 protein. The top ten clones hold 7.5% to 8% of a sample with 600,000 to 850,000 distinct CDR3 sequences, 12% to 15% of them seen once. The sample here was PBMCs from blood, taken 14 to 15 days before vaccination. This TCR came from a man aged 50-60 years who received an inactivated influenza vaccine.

The CDR3 region is CASSLWGGSRTGELFF. CDR3 in DNA: TGTGCCAGCAGTTTATGGGGGGGCTCGAGGACCGGGGAGCTGTTTTTT. The chain has TRBV28 and TRBJ2-2; the D gene could be TRBD1 or TRBD2 (6 bases each). This CDR3 contains 16 residues. Germline CDR1 and CDR2: MDHEN and SYDVKM. The V end lost 0 bases, the J end lost 5 bases, and 13 bases lay between the germline ends.